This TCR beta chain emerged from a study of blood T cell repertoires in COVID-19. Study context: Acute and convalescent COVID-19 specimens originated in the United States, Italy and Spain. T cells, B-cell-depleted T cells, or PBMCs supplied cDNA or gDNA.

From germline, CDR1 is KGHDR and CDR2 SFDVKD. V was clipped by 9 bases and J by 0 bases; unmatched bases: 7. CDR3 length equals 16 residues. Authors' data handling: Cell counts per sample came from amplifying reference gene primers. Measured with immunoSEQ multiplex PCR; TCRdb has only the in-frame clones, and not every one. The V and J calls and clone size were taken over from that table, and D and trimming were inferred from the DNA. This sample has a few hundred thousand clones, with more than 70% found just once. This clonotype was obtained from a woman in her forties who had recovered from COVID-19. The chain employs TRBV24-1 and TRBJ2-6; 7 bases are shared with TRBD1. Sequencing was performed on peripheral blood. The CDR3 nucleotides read TGTGCCACCCAAGGACAGGCCAGCTCTGGGGCCAACGTCCTGACTTTC. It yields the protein CATQGQASSGANVLTF.